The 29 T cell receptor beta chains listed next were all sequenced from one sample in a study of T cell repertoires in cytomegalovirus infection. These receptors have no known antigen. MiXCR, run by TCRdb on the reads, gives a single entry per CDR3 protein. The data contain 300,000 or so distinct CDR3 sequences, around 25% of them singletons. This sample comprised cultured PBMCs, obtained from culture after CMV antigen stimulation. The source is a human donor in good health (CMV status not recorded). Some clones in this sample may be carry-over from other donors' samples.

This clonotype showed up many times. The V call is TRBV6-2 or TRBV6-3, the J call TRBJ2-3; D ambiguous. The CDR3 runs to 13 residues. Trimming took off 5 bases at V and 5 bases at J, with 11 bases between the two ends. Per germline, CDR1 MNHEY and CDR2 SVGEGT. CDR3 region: CASSRRSGDTQYF. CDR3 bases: TGTGCCAGCAGTCGCCGCTCCGGAGATACGCAGTATTTT.

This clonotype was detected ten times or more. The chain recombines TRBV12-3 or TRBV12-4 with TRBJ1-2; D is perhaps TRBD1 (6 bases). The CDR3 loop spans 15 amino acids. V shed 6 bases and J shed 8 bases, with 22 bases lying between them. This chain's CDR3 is CASSLTLQGSWGYTF. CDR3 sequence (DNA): TGTGCCAGCAGCCTCACTTTACAGGGTTCGTGGGGCTACACCTTC.

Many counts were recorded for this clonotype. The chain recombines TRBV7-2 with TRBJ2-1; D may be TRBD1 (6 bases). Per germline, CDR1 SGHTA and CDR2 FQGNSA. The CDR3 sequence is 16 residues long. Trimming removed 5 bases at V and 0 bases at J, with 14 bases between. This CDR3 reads CASSARQVLSYNEQFF. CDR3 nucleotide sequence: TGTGCCAGCAGCGCGAGACAGGTACTCTCCTACAATGAGCAGTTCTTC.

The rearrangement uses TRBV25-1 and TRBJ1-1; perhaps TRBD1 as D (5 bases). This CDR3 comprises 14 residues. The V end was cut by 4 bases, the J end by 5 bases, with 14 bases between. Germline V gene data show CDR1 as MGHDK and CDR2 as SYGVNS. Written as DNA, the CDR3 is TGTGCCAGCAGTGCGTCGGGGCTGGGGACTGAAGCTTTCTTT. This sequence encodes CASSASGLGTEAFF.

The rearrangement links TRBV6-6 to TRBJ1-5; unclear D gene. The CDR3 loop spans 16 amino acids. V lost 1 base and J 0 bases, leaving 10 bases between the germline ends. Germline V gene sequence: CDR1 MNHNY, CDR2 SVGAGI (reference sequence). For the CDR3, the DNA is TGTGCCAGCAGTTACTTTGCCGAAAATAGCAATCAGCCCCAGCATTTT. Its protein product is CASSYFAENSNQPQHF.

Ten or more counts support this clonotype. The CDR3 nucleotides are TGTGCCAGCAGCTTCCGGGGGAGGTCCTACGAGCAGTACTTC. It translates to CASSFRGRSYEQYF. The chain links TRBV7-2 to TRBJ2-7; a possible D gene is TRBD2 (6 bases). V was pared by 3 bases and J by 1 base, with 10 bases between. There are 14 residues in the CDR3. Germline V gene sequence: CDR1 SGHTA, CDR2 FQGNSA.

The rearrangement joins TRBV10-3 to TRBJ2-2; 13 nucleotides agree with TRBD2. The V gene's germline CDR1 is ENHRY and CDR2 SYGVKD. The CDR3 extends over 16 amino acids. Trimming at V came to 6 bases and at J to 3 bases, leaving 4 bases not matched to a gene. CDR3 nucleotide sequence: TGTGCCATCAGGATAACTAGCGGGAGGGACACCGGGGAGCTGTTTTTT. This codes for CAIRITSGRDTGELFF.

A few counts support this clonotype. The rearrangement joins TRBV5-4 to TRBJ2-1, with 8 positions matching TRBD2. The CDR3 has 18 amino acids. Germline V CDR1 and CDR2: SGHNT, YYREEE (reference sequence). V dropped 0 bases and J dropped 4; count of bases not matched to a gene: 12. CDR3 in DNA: TGTGCCAGCAGCTTGGCCTCCACGGGAGGGCCGGAATACAATGAGCAGTTCTTC. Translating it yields CASSLASTGGPEYNEQFF.

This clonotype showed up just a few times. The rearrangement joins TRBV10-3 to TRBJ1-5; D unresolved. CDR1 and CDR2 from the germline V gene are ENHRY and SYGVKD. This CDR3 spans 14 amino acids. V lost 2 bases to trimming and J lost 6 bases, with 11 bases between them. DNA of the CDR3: TGTGCCATCAGTGAGCCCCCGATAGGTCAGCCCCAGCATTTT. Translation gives CAISEPPIGQPQHF.

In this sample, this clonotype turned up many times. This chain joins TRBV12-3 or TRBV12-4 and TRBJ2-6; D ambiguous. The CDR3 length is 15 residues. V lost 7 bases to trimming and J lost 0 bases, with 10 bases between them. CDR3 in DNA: TGTGCCAGCATTTATTATTCCTCTGGGGCCAACGTCCTGACTTTC. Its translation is CASIYYSSGANVLTF.

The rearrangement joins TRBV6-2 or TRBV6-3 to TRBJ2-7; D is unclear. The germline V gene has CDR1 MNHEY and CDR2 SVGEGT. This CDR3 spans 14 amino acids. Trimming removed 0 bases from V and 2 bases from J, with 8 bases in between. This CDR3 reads CASSYSMVAYEQYF. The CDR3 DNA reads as TGTGCCAGCAGTTACTCGATGGTGGCCTACGAGCAGTACTTC.

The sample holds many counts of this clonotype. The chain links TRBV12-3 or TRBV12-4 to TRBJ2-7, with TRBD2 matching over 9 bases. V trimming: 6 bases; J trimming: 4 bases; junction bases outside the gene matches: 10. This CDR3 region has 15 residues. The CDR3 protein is CASRVSGSASYEQYF. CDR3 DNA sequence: TGTGCCAGCAGAGTTAGCGGGAGCGCGTCGTACGAGCAGTACTTC.

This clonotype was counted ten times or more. CDR3 DNA sequence: TGTGCCAGCAGCTTAGGGGGGGCGCGCGGTAATGAAAAACTGTTTTTT. It encodes CASSLGGARGNEKLFF. The chain combines TRBV7-2 with TRBJ1-4, with a possible D match to TRBD1 (6 bases). Trimming pared 1 base from V and 4 bases from J, leaving 13 bases between. The germline V gene encodes CDR1 SGHTA and CDR2 FQGNSA. CDR3 length: 16 amino acids.

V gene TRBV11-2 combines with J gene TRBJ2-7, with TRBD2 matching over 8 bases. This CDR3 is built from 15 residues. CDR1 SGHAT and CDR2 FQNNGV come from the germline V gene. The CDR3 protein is CTSSNWLGTSGEQYV. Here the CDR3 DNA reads TGTACCAGCAGCAATTGGTTGGGAACTAGCGGCGAGCAGTACGTC.

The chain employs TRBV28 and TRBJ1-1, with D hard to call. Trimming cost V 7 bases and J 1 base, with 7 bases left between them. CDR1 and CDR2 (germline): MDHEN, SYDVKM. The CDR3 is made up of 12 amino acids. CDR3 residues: CASNRQNTEAFF. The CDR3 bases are TGTGCCAGCAACAGACAGAACACTGAAGCTTTCTTT. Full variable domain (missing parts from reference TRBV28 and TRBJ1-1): DVKVTQSSRYLVKRTGEKVFLECVQDMDHENMFWYRQDPGLGLRLIYFSYDVKMKEKGDIPEGYSVSREKKERFSLILESASTNQTSMYLCASNRQNTEAFFGQGTRLTVV.

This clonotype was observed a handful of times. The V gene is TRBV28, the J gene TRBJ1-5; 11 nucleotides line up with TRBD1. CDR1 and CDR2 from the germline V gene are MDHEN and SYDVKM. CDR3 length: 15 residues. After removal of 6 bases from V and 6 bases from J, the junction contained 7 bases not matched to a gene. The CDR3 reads CASRLGQGGGQPQHF. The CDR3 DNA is TGTGCCAGCAGATTGGGACAGGGGGGCGGTCAGCCCCAGCATTTT.

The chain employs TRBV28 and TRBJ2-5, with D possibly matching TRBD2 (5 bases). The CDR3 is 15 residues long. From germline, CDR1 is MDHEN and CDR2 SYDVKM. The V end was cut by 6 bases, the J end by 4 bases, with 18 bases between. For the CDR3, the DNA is TGTGCCAGCAGGTACCAGGACGGTGGAGGAGAGACCCAGTACTTC. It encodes CASRYQDGGGETQYF.

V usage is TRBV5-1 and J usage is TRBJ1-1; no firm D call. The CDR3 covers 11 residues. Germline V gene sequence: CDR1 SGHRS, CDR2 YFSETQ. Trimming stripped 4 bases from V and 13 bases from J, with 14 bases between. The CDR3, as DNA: TGCGCCAGCAGCGCCGGGTCCCTCGGTTTCTTT. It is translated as CASSAGSLGFF. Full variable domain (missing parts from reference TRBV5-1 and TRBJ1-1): KAGVTQTPRYLIKTRGQQVTLSCSPISGHRSVSWYQQTPGQGLQFLFEYFSETQRNKGNFPGRFSGRQFSNSRSEMNVSTLELGDSALYLCASSAGSLGFFGQGTRLTVV.

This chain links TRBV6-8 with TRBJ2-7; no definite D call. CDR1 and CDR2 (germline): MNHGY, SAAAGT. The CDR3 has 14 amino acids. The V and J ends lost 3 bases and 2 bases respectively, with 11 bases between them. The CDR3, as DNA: TGTGCCAGCAGTTATATGGCAGGACCCTACGAGCAGTACGTC. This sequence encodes CASSYMAGPYEQYV.

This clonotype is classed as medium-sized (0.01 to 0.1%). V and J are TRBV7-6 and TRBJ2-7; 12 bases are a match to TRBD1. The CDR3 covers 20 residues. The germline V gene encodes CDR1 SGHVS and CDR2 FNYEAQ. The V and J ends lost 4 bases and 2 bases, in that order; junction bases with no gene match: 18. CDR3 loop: CASSSSTGTGGEREAYEQYF. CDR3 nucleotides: TGTGCCAGCAGCTCTTCGACCGGGACAGGGGGCGAGCGGGAGGCCTACGAGCAGTACTTC.

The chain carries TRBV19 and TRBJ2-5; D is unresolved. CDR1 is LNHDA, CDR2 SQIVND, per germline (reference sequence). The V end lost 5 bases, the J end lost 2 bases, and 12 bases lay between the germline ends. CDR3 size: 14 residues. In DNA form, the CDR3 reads TGTGCCAGTAGTCCCCTGAGCAGTCAAGAGACCCAGTACTTC. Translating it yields CASSPLSSQETQYF.

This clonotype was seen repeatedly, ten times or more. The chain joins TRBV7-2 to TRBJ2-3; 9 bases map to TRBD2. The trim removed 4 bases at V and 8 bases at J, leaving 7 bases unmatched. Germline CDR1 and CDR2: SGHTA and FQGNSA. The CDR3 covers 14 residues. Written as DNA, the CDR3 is TGTGCCAGCAGCTCGGGACTAGCTAAGCCTACGCAGTATTTT. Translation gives CASSSGLAKPTQYF.

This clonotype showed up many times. The CDR3 loop is CASSLDGGRAVTYNEQFF. In DNA, the CDR3 is TGTGCCAGCAGCTTAGACGGCGGGAGGGCCGTAACCTACAATGAGCAGTTCTTC. The chain is built from TRBV7-6 and TRBJ2-1, with 9 positions matching TRBD2. Germline values: CDR1 SGHVS, CDR2 FNYEAQ. Trimming at V came to 1 base and at J to 2 bases, leaving 9 bases not matched to a gene. The CDR3 covers 18 residues.

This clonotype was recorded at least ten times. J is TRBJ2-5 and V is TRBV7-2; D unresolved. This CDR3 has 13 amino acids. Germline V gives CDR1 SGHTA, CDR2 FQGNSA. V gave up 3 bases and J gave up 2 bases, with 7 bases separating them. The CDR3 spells CASSFTFQETQYF. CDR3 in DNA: TGTGCCAGCAGCTTTACTTTTCAAGAGACCCAGTACTTC. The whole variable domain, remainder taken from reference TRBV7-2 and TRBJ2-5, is GAGVSQSPSNKVTEKGKDVELRCDPISGHTALYWYRQSLGQGLEFLIYFQGNSAPDKSGLPSDRFSAERTGGSVSTLTIQRTQQEDSAVYLCASSFTFQETQYFGPGTRLLVL.

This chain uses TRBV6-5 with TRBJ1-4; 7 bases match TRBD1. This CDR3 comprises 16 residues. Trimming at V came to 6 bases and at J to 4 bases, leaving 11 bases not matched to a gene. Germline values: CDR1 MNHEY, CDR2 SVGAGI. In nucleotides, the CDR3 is TGTGCCAGCAGAGGTTGGGGGGACAGTTTTAATGAAAAACTGTTTTTT. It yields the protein CASRGWGDSFNEKLFF.

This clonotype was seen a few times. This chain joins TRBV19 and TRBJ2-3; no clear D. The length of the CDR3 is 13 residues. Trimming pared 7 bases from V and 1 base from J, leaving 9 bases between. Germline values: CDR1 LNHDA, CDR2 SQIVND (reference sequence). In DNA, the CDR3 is TGTGCCAGTAACTCCGGTCGCACAGATACGCAGTATTTT. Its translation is CASNSGRTDTQYF.

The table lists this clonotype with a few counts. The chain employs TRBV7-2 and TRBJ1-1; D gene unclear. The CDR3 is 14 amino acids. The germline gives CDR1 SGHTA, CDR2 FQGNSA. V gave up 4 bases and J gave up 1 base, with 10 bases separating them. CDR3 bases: TGTGCCAGCAGCTCGACGGCAGGGAACACTGAAGCTTTCTTT. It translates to CASSSTAGNTEAFF.

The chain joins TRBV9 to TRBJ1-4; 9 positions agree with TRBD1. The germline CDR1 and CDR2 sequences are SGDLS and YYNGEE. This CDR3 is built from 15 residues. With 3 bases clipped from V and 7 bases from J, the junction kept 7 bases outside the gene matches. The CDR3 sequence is CASSASGQGAEKLFF. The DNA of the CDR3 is TGTGCCAGCAGCGCATCGGGACAGGGTGCTGAAAAACTGTTTTTT. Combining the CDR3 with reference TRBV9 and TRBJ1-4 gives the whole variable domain DSGVTQTPKHLITATGQRVTLRCSPRSGDLSVYWYQQSLDQGLQFLIQYYNGEERAKGNILERFSAQQFPDLHSELNLSSLELGDSALYFCASSASGQGAEKLFFGSGTQLSVL.

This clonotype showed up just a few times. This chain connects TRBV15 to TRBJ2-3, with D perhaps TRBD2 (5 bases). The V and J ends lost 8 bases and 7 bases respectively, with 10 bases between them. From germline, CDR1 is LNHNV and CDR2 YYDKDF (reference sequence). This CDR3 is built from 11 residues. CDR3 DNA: TGTGCCACCGGTGAGGGTCATACGCAGTATTTT. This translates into CATGEGHTQYF.